These T cell receptor beta chains were read from a single sample in a study of cytomegalovirus exposure and HLA in healthy donors. Method: immunoSEQ multiplex PCR; TCRdb's copy keeps in-frame clones and lacks some. The sample lists some 120,000 clones, about 85% occurring once. The sequenced sample was PBMCs. The receptor set was obtained from a man aged 50-59 years in good health and CMV-seronegative. Each CDR3 is given without its conserved first and last residue. D genes are given only for firm matches.

>NA|TRBJ1-5|TRBV6-5
ASSSVLNQPQH
>TRBD2|TRBJ2-3|TRBV11-1
ASSRRSGDTDTQY
>TRBD1|TRBJ1-1|TRBV13
ASSSRAGGKAF
>NA|TRBJ1-1|TRBV6-6
ASTRDPRNTEAF
>NA|TRBJ1-2|TRBV4-3
ASSPDRAVYGYT
>NA|TRBJ2-1|TRBV7-8
ASSTTDYNEQF
>NA|TRBJ2-7|TRBV6-5
ASSFPRRGIDEQY
>NA|TRBJ2-7|TRBV18
ASSLGSRGSYEQY
>TRBD2|TRBJ2-3|TRBV7-2
ASSLELAGLDTQY
>TRBD2|TRBJ2-5|TRBV7-2
ASSIGLAEETQY
>NA|TRBJ1-3|TRBV7-9
VSSPHSGNTIY
>NA|TRBJ1-2|TRBV7-9
ASSFTGVANYGYT
>TRBD1|TRBJ1-2|TRBV18
ASTRQGAAPNYGYT